The next 5 T cell receptor beta chains were all read from a single sample in a study of response to subunit inactivated influenza vaccine. Via MiXCR, TCRdb re-called the RT-PCR reads, giving one row per CDR3 protein. The sample lists roughly 570,000 distinct CDR3 sequences, roughly 15% occurring once. This specimen was PBMCs from blood, taken less than 13 days after vaccination. The receptors derive from a middle-aged man who received an inactivated influenza vaccine.

The chain has TRBV6-1 and TRBJ1-2; possible D gene TRBD1, 5 bases. The ends were cut back, 6 bases at V and 4 bases at J, with 12 bases in the middle. The CDR3 has 13 residues. The germline V gene encodes CDR1 MNHNS and CDR2 SASEGT. The CDR3 bases are TGTGCCAGCAGGGGGGGGTTTTTCTATGGCTACACCTTC. This encodes CASRGGFFYGYTF.

This clonotype showed up just a few times. This rearrangement joins TRBV11-2 to TRBJ2-7, with D tentatively TRBD1 or TRBD2 (5 bases each). Per germline, CDR1 SGHAT and CDR2 FQNNGV. This CDR3 comprises 14 residues. Trimming shortened V by 5 bases and J by 5 bases, and 16 bases separated the two germline ends. The CDR3 loop is CASSRRGTPDEQYF. The CDR3 coding sequence is TGTGCCAGCAGCCGGAGAGGGACCCCTGACGAGCAGTACTTC.

The gene calls are TRBV7-2 and TRBJ2-1; no firm D call. The CDR3 runs 15 residues. Germline V CDR1 and CDR2: SGHTA, FQGNSA. V lost 1 base, J lost 2 bases, and 9 bases lay in between. CDR3: CASSLDTNPYNEQFF. In DNA form, the CDR3 reads TGTGCCAGCAGCTTAGACACAAATCCCTACAATGAGCAGTTCTTC.

This clonotype was recorded a few times. This chain's CDR3 is CSASSGGKETQYF. Written as DNA, the CDR3 is TGCAGTGCTAGTTCCGGCGGGAAAGAGACCCAGTACTTC. V gene TRBV20-1 combines with J gene TRBJ2-5, with D possibly being TRBD2 (6 bases). V was cut by 3 bases and J by 3 bases, with 11 bases left in between. The CDR3 sequence is 13 residues long. Per the germline V gene, CDR1 is DFQATT and CDR2 is SNEGSKA (reference sequence).

This chain links TRBV20-1 with TRBJ1-2; no firm D call. Germline V CDR1 and CDR2: DFQATT, SNEGSKA (reference sequence). The CDR3 contains 14 residues. Deletions cut 1 base from V and 1 base from J, with 10 bases between. This CDR3 reads CSARGDVDNYGYTF. In nucleotides, the CDR3 is TGCAGTGCTAGAGGGGATGTAGATAACTATGGCTACACCTTC.